This T cell receptor beta chain was found in a study of identifying expanded T cells in peripheral blood. Overall study findings and caveats: Clone count variance between roughly 2-week samples rose with total template count. Technical replicates showed roughly 1.2 changed clones; two weeks around 15; four weeks 19.

With regard to this clone: As yet, its antigen is unknown.

Germline V CDR1 and CDR2: LNHDA, SQIVND (reference sequence). J was trimmed by 9 bases and V by 8 bases; bases with no gene match: 13. The CDR3 loop spans 15 amino acids. The table came from immunoSEQ multiplex PCR; TCRdb's copy has only in-frame clones and leaves some out. The sample shows roughly 100,000 clones, around 88% of them seen only once. Healthy donors had no documented immune events, such as infections, while sampled. Input material: blood. This chain uses TRBV19 with TRBJ2-1, with 10 bases fitting TRBD1. The clonotype originates from a person aged 18 to 75 in good health. CDR3 in amino acids: CASYPPGQGIREQFF. The CDR3 DNA is TGTGCCAGTTATCCTCCGGGACAGGGGATTCGTGAGCAGTTCTTC.